The clone carrying this TCR beta chain was seen only a few times. The record originates from a study of T cells in Graves' hyperthyroidism and ophthalmopathy. For the study at large: Peripheral blood draws took place at initial diagnosis, ahead of any treatment.

Amplified regions were TCR beta CDR3 sequences from RNA transcripts. First-round RT-PCR targeting the TCR CDR3 was performed with the HTBI primer set. From the multiplex PCR reads, TCRdb called clonotypes with MiXCR, one entry per CDR3 protein. The sample includes roughly 630,000 distinct CDR3 sequences, approximately 14% seen only once; the top ten take around 7.8%. The V gene's germline CDR1 is KGHDR and CDR2 SFDVKD. V was pared by 4 bases and J by 7 bases, with 12 bases between. The CDR3 consists of 13 residues. The gene calls are TRBV24-1 and TRBJ1-2; D ambiguous. The clonotype originates from a young woman with Graves' hyperthyroidism. Sequencing input: blood. The CDR3 bases are TGTGCCACCAGTGAGAAGGGCACGATTGGCTACACCTTC. Its translation is CATSEKGTIGYTF.